This T cell receptor beta chain was identified during a study of post-analysis software for immune sequencing data. Overall study: Relapsing-remitting, secondary progressive and progressive-relapsing forms of multiple sclerosis all featured among disease courses.

Study outcomes and limitations: There were about five TRBV segments more frequent in patients than controls, and TRBV5-6, TRBV5-1 and TRBV20-1 were among them.

A word on this clonotype: What it binds is unknown.

The TCR beta cDNA libraries carried unique molecular identifiers. TCRdb called the PCR reads again in MiXCR, with one record for every CDR3 protein. Among more than 350,000 distinct CDR3 sequences listed, approximately 38% were seen once. Germline V gene lookup returns CDR1 MNHEY and CDR2 SVGAGI. V dropped 6 bases and J dropped 10; count of bases not matched to a gene: 11. The CDR3 length is 15 residues. This TCR was recovered from a girl between 2 and 10 years old with multiple sclerosis. Input material: blood. The chain has TRBV6-5 and TRBJ2-1; 11 bases are shared with TRBD2. CDR3 amino acids: CASREVAGGPGEQFF. For the CDR3, the DNA is TGTGCCAGCAGGGAAGTAGCGGGAGGGCCCGGGGAGCAGTTCTTC.